Listed here are 3 T cell receptor beta chains from one sample, sequenced in a study of control samples from healthy donors and cancer patients. Sequencing used immunoSEQ multiplex PCR; TCRdb keeps in-frame clones, though not all of them. In the table there are roughly 120,000 clones, nearly 95% of which are singletons. Specimen: blood. These TCRs come from a man aged 30 to 39 in good health.

CDR3 nucleotides: TGTGCCAGCAGTAGGACCGACTCCTACAATGAGCAGTTCTTC. Translated: CASSRTDSYNEQFF. This sequence joins TRBV6-4 and TRBJ2-1; D gene uncertain. Germline V lookup: CDR1 MRHNA, CDR2 SNTAGT. Trimming cost V 5 bases and J 0 bases, with 8 bases left between them. This CDR3 comprises 14 residues.

This sequence joins TRBV2 and TRBJ1-6; D is unclear. V lost 1 base, J lost 0 bases, and 10 bases lay in between. CDR1 SNHLY and CDR2 FYNNEI come from the germline V gene. The CDR3 loop spans 17 amino acids. This chain's CDR3 is CASSEEGTSSYNSPLHF. In nucleotides, the CDR3 is TGTGCCAGCAGTGAAGAGGGAACGAGCTCCTATAATTCACCCCTCCACTTT.

The genes are TRBV19 and TRBJ1-1; D perhaps matches TRBD1 (5 bases). The CDR3 is 14 amino acids. Trimming removed 4 bases from V and 2 bases from J, with 11 bases in between. The germline V gene has CDR1 LNHDA and CDR2 SQIVND (reference sequence). In DNA, the CDR3 is TGTGCCAGTAGTACCCGGGACCCTAACACTGAAGCTTTCTTT. It codes for CASSTRDPNTEAFF.